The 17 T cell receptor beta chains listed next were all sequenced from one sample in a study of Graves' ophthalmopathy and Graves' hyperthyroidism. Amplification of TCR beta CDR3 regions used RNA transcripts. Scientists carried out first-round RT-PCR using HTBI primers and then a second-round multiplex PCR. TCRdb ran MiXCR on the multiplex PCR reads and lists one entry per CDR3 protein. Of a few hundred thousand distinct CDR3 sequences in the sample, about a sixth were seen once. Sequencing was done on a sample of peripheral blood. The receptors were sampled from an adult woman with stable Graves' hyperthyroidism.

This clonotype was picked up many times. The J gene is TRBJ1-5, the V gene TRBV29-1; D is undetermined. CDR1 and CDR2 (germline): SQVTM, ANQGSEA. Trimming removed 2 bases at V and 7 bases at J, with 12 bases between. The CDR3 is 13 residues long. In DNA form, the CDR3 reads TGCAGCGTTGAAAGCGGGTTCGACCAGCCCCAGCATTTT. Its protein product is CSVESGFDQPQHF.

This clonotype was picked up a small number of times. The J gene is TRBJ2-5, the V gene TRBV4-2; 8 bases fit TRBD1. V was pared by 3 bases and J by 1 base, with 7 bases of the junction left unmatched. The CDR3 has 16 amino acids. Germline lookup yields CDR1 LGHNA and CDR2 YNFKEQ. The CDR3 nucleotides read TGTGCCAGCAGCCACGGGGACAGGCCTTTCCAAGAGACCCAGTACTTC. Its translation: CASSHGDRPFQETQYF.

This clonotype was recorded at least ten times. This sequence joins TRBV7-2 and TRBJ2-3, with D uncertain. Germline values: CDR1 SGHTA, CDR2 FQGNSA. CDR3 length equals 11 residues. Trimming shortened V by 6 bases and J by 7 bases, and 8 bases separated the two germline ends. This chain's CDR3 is CASSSTNTQYF. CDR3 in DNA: TGTGCCAGCAGTTCAACTAATACGCAGTATTTT.

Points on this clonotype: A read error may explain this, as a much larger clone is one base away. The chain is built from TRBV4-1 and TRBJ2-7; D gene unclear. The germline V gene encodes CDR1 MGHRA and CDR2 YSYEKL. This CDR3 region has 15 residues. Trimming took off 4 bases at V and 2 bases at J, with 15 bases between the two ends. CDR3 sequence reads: CASSPSLGSAYEQYF. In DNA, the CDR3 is TGCGCCAGCAGCCCCAGTTTAGGAAGCGCCTACGAGCAGTACTTC.

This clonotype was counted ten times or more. CDR3 bases: TGTGCCAGCAGTTACTCGCAGGGGACGCGGACTGAAGCTTTCTTT. Protein: CASSYSQGTRTEAFF. This chain links TRBV6-5 with TRBJ1-1; the D gene is possibly TRBD1 (6 bases). Germline loops: CDR1 MNHEY, CDR2 SVGAGI. The CDR3 sequence is 15 residues long. The ends were cut back, 0 bases at V and 5 bases at J, with 13 bases in the middle.

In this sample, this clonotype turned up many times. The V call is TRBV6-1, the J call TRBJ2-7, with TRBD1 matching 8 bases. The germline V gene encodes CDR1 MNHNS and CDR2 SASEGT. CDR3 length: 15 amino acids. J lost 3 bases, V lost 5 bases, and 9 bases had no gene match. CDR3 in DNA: TGTGCCAGCAGTAGACCGGGACAGGCGATCTACGAGCAGTACTTC. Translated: CASSRPGQAIYEQYF.

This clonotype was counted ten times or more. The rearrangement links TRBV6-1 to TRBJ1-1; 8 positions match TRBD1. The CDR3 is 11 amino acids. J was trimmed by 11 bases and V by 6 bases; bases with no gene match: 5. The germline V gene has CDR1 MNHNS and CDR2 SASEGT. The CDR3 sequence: CASRQGAEAFF. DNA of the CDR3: TGTGCCAGCAGGCAGGGGGCGGAGGCTTTCTTT.

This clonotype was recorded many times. For the CDR3, the DNA is TGTGCCACCAGCAGAGGAGGGGCAGGGCAGCCCCAGCATTTT. It translates to CATSRGGAGQPQHF. This chain uses TRBV15 with TRBJ1-5; TRBD1 might be the D (5 bases). Germline V gives CDR1 LNHNV, CDR2 YYDKDF (reference sequence). This CDR3 spans 14 amino acids. V shed 1 base and J shed 7 bases, with 11 bases lying between them.

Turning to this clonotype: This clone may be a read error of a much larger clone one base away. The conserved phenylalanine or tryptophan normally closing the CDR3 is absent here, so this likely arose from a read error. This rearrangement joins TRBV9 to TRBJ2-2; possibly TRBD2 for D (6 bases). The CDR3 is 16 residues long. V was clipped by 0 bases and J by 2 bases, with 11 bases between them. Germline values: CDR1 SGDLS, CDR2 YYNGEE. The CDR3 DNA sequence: TGTGCCAGCAGCGTAGCGGTAGCGGCCAACACCGGGGAGCTGTTTTTG. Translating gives CASSVAVAANTGELFL.

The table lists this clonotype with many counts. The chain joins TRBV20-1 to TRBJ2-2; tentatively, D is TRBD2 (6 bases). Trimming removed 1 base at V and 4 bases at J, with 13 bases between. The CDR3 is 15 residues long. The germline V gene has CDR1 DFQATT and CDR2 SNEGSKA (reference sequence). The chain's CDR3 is CSARVLARSTGELFF. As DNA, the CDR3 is TGCAGTGCTAGAGTCCTAGCGAGAAGCACCGGGGAGCTGTTTTTT.

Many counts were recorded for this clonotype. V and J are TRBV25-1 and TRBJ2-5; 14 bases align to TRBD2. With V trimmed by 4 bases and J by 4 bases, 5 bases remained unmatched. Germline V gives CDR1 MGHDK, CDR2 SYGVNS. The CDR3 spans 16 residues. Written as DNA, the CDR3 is TGTGCCAGCAGTGGGTTTGGGACTAGCGGGAGAGAGACCCAGTACTTC. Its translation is CASSGFGTSGRETQYF.

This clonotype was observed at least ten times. The CDR3 bases are TGTGCCAGCAGTTTAAGGACAGGGAGGGATCAGCCCCAGCATTTT. This codes for CASSLRTGRDQPQHF. The rearrangement uses TRBV12-3 or TRBV12-4 and TRBJ1-5, with 8 bases fitting TRBD1. V gave up 2 bases and J gave up 5 bases; unmatched junction bases: 5. The CDR3 is made up of 15 amino acids.

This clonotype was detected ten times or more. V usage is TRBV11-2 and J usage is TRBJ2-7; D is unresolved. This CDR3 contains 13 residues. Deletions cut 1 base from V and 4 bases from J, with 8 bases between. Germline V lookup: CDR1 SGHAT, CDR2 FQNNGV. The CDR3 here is CASSLVQVYEQYF. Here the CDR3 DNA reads TGTGCCAGCAGCTTAGTGCAGGTGTACGAGCAGTACTTC. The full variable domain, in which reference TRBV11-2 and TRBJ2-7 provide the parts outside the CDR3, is EAGVAQSPRYKIIEKRQSVAFWCNPISGHATLYWYQQILGQGPKLLIQFQNNGVVDDSQLPKDRFSAERLKGVDSTLKIQPAKLEDSAVYLCASSLVQVYEQYFGPGTRLTVT.

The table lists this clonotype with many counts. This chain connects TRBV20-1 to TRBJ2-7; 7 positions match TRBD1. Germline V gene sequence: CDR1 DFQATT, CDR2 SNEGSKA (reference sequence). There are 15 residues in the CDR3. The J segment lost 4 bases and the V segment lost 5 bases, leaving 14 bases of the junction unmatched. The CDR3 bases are TGCAGTGCTCCACGTCCGGGACAGTCAATATACGAGCAGTACTTC. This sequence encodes CSAPRPGQSIYEQYF.

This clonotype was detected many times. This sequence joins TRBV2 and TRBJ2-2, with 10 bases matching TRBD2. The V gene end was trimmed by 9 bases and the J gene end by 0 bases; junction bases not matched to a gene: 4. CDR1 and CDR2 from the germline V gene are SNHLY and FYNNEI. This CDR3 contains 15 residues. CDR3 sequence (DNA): TGTGCCAGAGGGACTAGCGCTCCGAACACCGGGGAGCTGTTTTTT. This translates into CARGTSAPNTGELFF.

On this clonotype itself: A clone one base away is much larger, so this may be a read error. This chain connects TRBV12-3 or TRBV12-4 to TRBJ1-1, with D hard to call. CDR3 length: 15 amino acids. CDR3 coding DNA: TGTGCCAGCACCACACCCTGGGGAGTGAACACTGAAGCTTGCTTT. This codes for CASTTPWGVNTEACF.

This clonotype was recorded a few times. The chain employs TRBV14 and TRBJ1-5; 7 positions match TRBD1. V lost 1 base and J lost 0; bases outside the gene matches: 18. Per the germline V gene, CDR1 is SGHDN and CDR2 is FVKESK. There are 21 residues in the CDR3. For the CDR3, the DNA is TGTGCCAGCAGCCAAGGATTAGTCCGGGACAGACACCGTTATAGCAATCAGCCCCAGCATTTT. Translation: CASSQGLVRDRHRYSNQPQHF.